The subject of this entry is one TCR beta chain. Per the original data handling: Quantification of nucleated cells was approximated via reference gene primer amplification. The assay was immunoSEQ multiplex PCR, and TCRdb's table has in-frame clones only and misses some. V, J and clone size reflect that table, while D and trimming were determined from the DNA. The sample yields 200,000 or so clones, 80% to 90% seen once. The CDR3 loop spans 14 amino acids. Trimming stripped 5 bases from V and 0 bases from J, with 11 bases between. Germline V gene lookup returns CDR1 SEHNR and CDR2 FQNEAQ (reference sequence). This sample stems from a study of blood T cell repertoires in COVID-19. Study-wide context: Spain, Italy and the United States supplied samples that represented acute and convalescent COVID-19.

The source material was peripheral blood. V is TRBV7-9 and J is TRBJ2-7; possibly TRBD1 for D (6 bases). This clonotype was obtained from a human donor with active or convalescent COVID-19. The donor label of this sample is uncertain. In DNA, the CDR3 is TGTGCCAGCAGCCCCGGACAGAGCTCCTACGAGCAGTACTTC. Translation: CASSPGQSSYEQYF. Variable domain in full (rest from reference TRBV7-9 and TRBJ2-7): DTGVSQNPRHKITKRGQNVTFRCDPISEHNRLYWYRQTLGQGPEFLTYFQNEAQLEKSRLLSDRFSAERPKGSFSTLEIQRTEQGDSAMYLCASSPGQSSYEQYFGPGTRLTVT.